These 13 T cell receptor beta chains share one sample of origin, sequenced in a study of spatial heterogeneity in lung cancer. Time point: sample taken at primary tumor resection. MiXCR was run by TCRdb on the 5' RACE reads, yielding one entry per CDR3 protein. The table includes just under 95,000 distinct CDR3 sequences, around 12% detected once. The starting material was PBMCs, obtained at surgery. The receptors were sampled from a male donor with early-stage non-small cell lung cancer.

This clonotype occurred a few times. One end of the junction fails to match germline, which may point to a read error. V gene TRBV7-9 combines with J gene TRBJ2-1; TRBD1 aligns across 7 bases. Germline CDR1 reads SEHNR; CDR2 reads FQNEAQ (reference sequence). The CDR3 is 13 amino acids. The CDR3 protein is CASSLPPTGNEIF. In DNA form, the CDR3 reads TGTGCCAGCAGTCTCCCCCCGACAGGGAATGAGATCTTC.

This clonotype appeared a few times. V usage is TRBV7-2 and J usage is TRBJ2-3; D call uncertain. V was pared by 5 bases and J by 2 bases, with 8 bases between. The length of the CDR3 is 13 residues. Germline CDR1 is SGHTA and CDR2 is FQGNSA. The CDR3 sequence is CASSRAPTDTQYF. CDR3 nucleotides: TGTGCCAGCAGCAGGGCCCCCACAGATACGCAGTATTTT.

This clonotype has only a few counts. V gene TRBV28 combines with J gene TRBJ2-2; 7 bases are a match to TRBD1. V lost 2 bases and J lost 0; bases outside the gene matches: 12. The CDR3 sequence is 19 residues long. The germline V gene encodes CDR1 MDHEN and CDR2 SYDVKM. The CDR3 region has the DNA TGTGCCAGCAGTTTAGCCCAGGGGGACACCCAGGCGAACACCGGGGAGCTGTTTTTT. Amino acids: CASSLAQGDTQANTGELFF.

CDR3 sequence: CASSLAGGGADTQYF. The CDR3 coding sequence is TGTGCCAGCAGCCTAGCGGGAGGAGGCGCAGATACGCAGTATTTT. The chain joins TRBV28 to TRBJ2-3; TRBD2 agrees at 11 bases. The CDR3 spans 15 residues. The V gene end was trimmed by 6 bases and the J gene end by 4 bases; junction bases not matched to a gene: 6. Germline loops: CDR1 MDHEN, CDR2 SYDVKM.

The rearrangement uses TRBV7-2 and TRBJ2-2, with D maybe TRBD2 (5 bases). V was pared by 5 bases and J by 5 bases, with 18 bases between. Germline values: CDR1 SGHTA, CDR2 FQGNSA. The CDR3 contains 16 residues. In DNA, the CDR3 is TGTGCCAGCAGCCCAATCAGCGGTACAAAAACCGGGGAGCTGTTTTTT. This encodes CASSPISGTKTGELFF.

This chain links TRBV7-6 with TRBJ2-3, with a weak D call TRBD2 (6 bases). The V end was cut by 1 base, the J end by 2 bases, with 10 bases between. The CDR3 is made up of 15 amino acids. In germline, CDR1 is SGHVS, CDR2 FNYEAQ. CDR3 region: CASSLDGTSTDTQYF. The CDR3 coding sequence is TGTGCCAGCAGCTTAGACGGGACTTCCACAGATACGCAGTATTTT. Drawing the rest from reference TRBV7-6 and TRBJ2-3, the complete variable domain is GAGVSQSPRYKVTKRGQDVALRCDPISGHVSLYWYRQALGQGPEFLTYFNYEAQQDKSGLPNDRFSAERPEGSISTLTIQRTEQRDSAMYRCASSLDGTSTDTQYFGPGTRLTVL.

The chain recombines TRBV29-1 with TRBJ2-2, with 12 bases matching TRBD1. Germline CDR1 reads SQVTM; CDR2 reads ANQGSEA. The CDR3 sequence is 15 residues long. The J segment lost 6 bases and the V segment lost 4 bases, leaving 6 bases of the junction unmatched. The CDR3 spells CSVAAGTGGPGELFF. The CDR3 region has the DNA TGCAGCGTTGCAGCCGGGACAGGGGGCCCCGGGGAGCTGTTTTTT.

This clonotype was seen only a few times. The gene calls are TRBV7-2 and TRBJ2-1, with D possibly being TRBD1 (5 bases). The CDR3 covers 14 residues. V shed 1 base and J shed 6 bases, with 10 bases lying between them. CDR1 SGHTA and CDR2 FQGNSA come from the germline V gene. CDR3 sequence: CASSLGTGSNEQFF. DNA of the CDR3: TGTGCCAGCAGCTTAGGCACAGGAAGCAATGAGCAGTTCTTC.

The rearrangement links TRBV6-5 to TRBJ2-1, with D unresolved. CDR3 size: 13 residues. From germline, CDR1 is MNHEY and CDR2 SVGAGI. Between the trimmed V and J ends, which lost 5 bases and 4 bases, there was a span of 9 bases. CDR3 protein: CASSTVGYNEQFF. DNA of the CDR3: TGTGCCAGCAGTACTGTGGGGTACAATGAGCAGTTCTTC.

This clonotype was counted at least ten times. V gene TRBV28 combines with J gene TRBJ1-6, with D perhaps TRBD1 (5 bases). V shed 1 base and J shed 6 bases, with 10 bases lying between them. This CDR3 has 15 amino acids. Germline V gene sequence: CDR1 MDHEN, CDR2 SYDVKM. The CDR3 protein is CASSLLATVNSPLHF. CDR3 DNA: TGTGCCAGCAGTTTATTGGCGACAGTTAATTCACCCCTCCACTTT.

The V call is TRBV30, the J call TRBJ2-2; possibly TRBD1 or TRBD2 for D (5 bases each). Per the germline V gene, CDR1 is GTSNPN and CDR2 is SVGIG (reference sequence). Deletions cut 5 bases from V and 4 bases from J, with 14 bases between. The CDR3 is made up of 14 amino acids. In DNA form, the CDR3 reads TGTGCCTGGGCTAAACCGGGGCGCACCGGGGAGCTGTTTTTT. It translates to CAWAKPGRTGELFF. The complete variable domain, with remaining parts taken from reference TRBV30 and TRBJ2-2, reads SQTIHQWPATLVQPVGSPLSLECTVEGTSNPNLYWYRQAAGRGLQLLFYSVGIGQISSEVPQNLSASRPQDRQFILSSKKLLLSDSGFYLCAWAKPGRTGELFFGEGSRLTVL.

The rearrangement links TRBV29-1 to TRBJ2-3, with 11 bases identical to TRBD2. Germline V gene data show CDR1 as SQVTM and CDR2 as ANQGSEA. The CDR3 totals 15 residues. With V trimmed by 3 bases and J by 1 base, 3 bases remained unmatched. The CDR3 region has the DNA TGCAGCGTTGAGACTAGCGGGGCCGGCACAGATACGCAGTATTTT. This sequence encodes CSVETSGAGTDTQYF.

This clonotype was seen a few times. The chain joins TRBV11-2 to TRBJ2-1; D is uncertain. CDR1 is SGHAT, CDR2 FQNNGV, per germline. This CDR3 spans 15 amino acids. Between the trimmed V and J ends, which lost 5 bases and 8 bases, there was a span of 19 bases. CDR3 bases: TGTGCCAGCAGCACCTTCCTGAGTCGAGAGGATGAGCAGTTCTTC. The encoded protein is CASSTFLSREDEQFF.